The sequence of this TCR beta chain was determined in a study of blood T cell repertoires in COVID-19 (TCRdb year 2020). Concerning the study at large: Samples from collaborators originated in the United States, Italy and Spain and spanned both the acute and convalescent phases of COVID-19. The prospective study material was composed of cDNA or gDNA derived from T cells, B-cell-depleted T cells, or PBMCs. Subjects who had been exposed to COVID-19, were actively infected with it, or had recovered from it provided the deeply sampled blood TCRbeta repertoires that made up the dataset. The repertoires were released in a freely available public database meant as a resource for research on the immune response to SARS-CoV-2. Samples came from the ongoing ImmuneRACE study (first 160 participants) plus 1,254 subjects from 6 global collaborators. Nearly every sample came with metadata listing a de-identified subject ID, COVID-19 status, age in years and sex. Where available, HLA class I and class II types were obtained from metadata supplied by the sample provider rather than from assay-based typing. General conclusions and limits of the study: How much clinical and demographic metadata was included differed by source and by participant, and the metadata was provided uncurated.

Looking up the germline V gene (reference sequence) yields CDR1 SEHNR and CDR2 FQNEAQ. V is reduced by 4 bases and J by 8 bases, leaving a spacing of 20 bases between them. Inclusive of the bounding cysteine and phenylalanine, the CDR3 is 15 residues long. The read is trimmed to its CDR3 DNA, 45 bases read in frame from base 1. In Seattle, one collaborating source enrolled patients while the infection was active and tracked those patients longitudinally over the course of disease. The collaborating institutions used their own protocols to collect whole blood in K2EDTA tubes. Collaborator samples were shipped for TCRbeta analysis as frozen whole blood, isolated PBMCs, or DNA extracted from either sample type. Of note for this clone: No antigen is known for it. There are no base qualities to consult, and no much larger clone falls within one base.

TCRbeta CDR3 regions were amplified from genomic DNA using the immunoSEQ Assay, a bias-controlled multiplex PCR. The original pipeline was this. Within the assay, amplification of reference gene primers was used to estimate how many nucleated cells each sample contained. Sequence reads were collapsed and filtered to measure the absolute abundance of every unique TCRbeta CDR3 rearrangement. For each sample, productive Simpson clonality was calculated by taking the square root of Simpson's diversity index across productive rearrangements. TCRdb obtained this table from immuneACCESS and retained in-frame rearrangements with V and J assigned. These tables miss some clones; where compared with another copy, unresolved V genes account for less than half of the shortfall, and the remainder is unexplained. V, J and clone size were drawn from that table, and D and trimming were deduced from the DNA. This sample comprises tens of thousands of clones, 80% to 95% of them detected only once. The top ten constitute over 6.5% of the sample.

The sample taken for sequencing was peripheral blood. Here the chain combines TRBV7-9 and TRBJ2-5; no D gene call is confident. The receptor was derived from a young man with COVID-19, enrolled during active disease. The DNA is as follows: TGTGCCAGCAGCTCCCCGAATTTAGACAAGAGAACCCAGTACTTC. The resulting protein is CASSSPNLDKRTQYF.